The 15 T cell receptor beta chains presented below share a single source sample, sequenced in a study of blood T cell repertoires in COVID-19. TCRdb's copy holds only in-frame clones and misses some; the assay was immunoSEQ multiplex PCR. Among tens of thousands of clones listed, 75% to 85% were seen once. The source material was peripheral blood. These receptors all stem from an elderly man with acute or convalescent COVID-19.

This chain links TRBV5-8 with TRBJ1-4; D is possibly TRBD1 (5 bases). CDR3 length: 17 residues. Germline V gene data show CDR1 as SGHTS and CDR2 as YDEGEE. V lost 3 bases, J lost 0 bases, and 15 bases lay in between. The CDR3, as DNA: TGTGCCAGCAGCTACTTTAAGACGACAGCAACTAATGAAAAACTGTTTTTT. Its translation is CASSYFKTTATNEKLFF.

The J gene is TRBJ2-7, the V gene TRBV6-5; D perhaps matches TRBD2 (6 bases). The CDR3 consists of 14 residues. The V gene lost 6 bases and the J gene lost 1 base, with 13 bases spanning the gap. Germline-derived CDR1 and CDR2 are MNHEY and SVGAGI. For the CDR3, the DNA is TGTGCCAGCAGGTCGGAGGGCGTTTCCTACGAGCAGTACTTC. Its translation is CASRSEGVSYEQYF.

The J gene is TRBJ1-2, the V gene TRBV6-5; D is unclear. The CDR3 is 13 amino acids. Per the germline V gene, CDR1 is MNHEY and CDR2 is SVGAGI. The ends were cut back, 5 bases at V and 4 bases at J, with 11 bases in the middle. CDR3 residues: CASSPLQIYGYTF. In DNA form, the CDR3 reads TGTGCCAGCAGTCCTTTACAGATCTATGGCTACACCTTC.

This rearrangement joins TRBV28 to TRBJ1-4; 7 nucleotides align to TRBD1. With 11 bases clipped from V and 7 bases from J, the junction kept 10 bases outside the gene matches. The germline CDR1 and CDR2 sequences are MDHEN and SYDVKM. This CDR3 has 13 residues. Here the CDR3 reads CACEQGWGEKLFF. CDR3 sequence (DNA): TGTGCCTGTGAACAGGGGTGGGGTGAAAAACTGTTTTTT.

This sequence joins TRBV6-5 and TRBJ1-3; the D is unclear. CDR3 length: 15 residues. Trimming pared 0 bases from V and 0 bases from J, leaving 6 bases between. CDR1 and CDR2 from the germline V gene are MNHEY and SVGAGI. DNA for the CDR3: TGTGCCAGCAGTTACTCCGGTGGCTCTGGAAACACCATATATTTT. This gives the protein CASSYSGGSGNTIYF.

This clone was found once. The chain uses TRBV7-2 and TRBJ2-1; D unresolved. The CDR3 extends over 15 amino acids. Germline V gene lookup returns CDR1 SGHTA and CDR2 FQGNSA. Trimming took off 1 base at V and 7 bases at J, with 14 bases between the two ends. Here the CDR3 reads CASSLGHGLRNEQFF. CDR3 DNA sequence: TGTGCCAGCAGCTTAGGACATGGCCTAAGAAATGAGCAGTTCTTC.

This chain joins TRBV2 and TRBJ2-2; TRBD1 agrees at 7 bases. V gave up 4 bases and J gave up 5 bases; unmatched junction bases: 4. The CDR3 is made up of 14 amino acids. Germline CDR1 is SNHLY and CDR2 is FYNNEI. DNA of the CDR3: TGTGCCAGCAGTGCAGGGACAGTTACCGGGGAGCTGTTTTTT. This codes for CASSAGTVTGELFF.

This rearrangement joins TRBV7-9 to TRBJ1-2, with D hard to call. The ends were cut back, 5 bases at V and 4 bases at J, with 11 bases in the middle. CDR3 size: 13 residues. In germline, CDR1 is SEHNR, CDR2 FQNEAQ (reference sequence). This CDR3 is CASSLQSGYGYTF. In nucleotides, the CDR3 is TGTGCCAGCAGCCTCCAATCGGGCTATGGCTACACCTTC.

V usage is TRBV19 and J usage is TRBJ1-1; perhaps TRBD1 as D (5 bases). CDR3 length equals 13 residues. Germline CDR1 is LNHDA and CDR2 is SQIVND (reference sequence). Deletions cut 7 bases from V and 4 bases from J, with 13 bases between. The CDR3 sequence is CASTPAGLTEAFF. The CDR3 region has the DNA TGTGCCAGTACCCCTGCGGGGCTCACTGAAGCTTTCTTT.

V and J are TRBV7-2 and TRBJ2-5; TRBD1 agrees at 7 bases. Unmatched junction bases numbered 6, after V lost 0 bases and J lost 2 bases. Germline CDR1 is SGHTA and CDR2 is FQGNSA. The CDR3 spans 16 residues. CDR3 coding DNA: TGTGCCAGCAGCTTAGCGTCGGGACAGAGACAAGAGACCCAGTACTTC. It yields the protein CASSLASGQRQETQYF.

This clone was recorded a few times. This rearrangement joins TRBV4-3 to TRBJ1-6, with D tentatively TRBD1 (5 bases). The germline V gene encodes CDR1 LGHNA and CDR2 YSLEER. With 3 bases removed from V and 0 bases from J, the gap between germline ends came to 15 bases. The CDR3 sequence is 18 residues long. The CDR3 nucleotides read TGCGCCAGCAGCCACCGAGGTGACAGAAGCTCCTATAATTCACCCCTCCACTTT. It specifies CASSHRGDRSSYNSPLHF.

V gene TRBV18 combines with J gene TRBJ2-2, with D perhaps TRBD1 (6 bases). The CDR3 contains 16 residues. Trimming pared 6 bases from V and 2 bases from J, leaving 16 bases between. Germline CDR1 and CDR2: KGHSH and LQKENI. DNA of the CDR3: TGTGCCAGCTCGCTAGCCCAGGGACAAAACACCGGGGAGCTGTTTTTT. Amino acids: CASSLAQGQNTGELFF.

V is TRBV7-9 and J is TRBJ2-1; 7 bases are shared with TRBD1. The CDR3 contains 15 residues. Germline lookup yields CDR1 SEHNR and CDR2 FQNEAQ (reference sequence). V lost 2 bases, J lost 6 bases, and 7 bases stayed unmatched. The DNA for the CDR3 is TGTGCCAGCAGCTTACCCTTCGGGGACAGCAATGAGCAGTTCTTC. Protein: CASSLPFGDSNEQFF.

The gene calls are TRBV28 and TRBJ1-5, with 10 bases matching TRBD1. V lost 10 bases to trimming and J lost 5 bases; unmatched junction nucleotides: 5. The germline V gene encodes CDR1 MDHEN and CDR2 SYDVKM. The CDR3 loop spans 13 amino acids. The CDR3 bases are TGTGCCATCGACAGGGGGCGGGATCAGCCCCAGCATTTT. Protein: CAIDRGRDQPQHF.

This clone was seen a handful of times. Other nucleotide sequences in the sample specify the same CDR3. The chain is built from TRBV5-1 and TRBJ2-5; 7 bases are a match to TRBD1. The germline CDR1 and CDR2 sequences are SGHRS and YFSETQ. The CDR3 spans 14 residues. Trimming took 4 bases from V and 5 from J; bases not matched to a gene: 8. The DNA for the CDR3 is TGCGCCAGCAGCCCGACAGGGTCCTGGGAGACCCAGTACTTC. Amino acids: CASSPTGSWETQYF.